The table lists the clone carrying this T cell receptor (beta chain) with a few counts. Germline CDR1 MNHEY, CDR2 SVGAGI. The CDR3 has 18 residues. V was pared by 4 bases and J by 2 bases, with 12 bases of the junction left unmatched. This entry comes from a study of T-cell reconstitution after alpha-beta-depleted transplantation in children. This sample's TCRbeta library carried unique molecular identifier barcodes. TCRdb re-called the PCR reads with MiXCR, one entry per CDR3 protein. This sample has 90,000 to 100,000 distinct CDR3 sequences, with around a quarter found just once. This clonotype originated in a boy aged 2 to 9 with acute lymphoblastic leukemia, due to receive a stem cell transplant. V gene TRBV6-5 combines with J gene TRBJ2-3, with TRBD2 matching 10 bases. Sequenced material: PBMCs, taken before TCRalphabeta/CD19-depleted stem cell transplant. The CDR3 sequence is CASSSDIWTSGDTDTQYF. The CDR3 bases are TGTGCCAGCAGTTCGGACATCTGGACTAGCGGAGACACAGATACGCAGTATTTT.